This TCR beta chain was identified during a study of beta chain features in type 1 diabetes. Findings of the study overall: Fewer junction insertions and more nucleotide deletions appeared in type 1 diabetes patients.

The investigators reverse transcribed all of the isolated RNA, so they sequenced expressed TCRB transcripts. Average reads for naive, central memory and regulatory T cell samples were roughly 3.5 million. Data came from immunoSEQ multiplex PCR; TCRdb stores just in-frame clones and leaves some out. This table holds about 930,000 clones, under 20% found once. Concerning this clone: Its antigen is undetermined.

From germline, CDR1 is MNHEY and CDR2 SMNVEV (reference sequence). V was pared by 1 base and J by 7 bases, with 12 bases of the junction left unmatched. The CDR3 runs 18 residues. About 120 mL of blood, on average, came from one heparinised draw per donor. The chain links TRBV27 to TRBJ2-7; 14 bases line up with TRBD2. The receptor comes from a woman younger than 30 in good health. The sequenced sample was naive CD4+ T cells from blood. The DNA for the CDR3 is TGTGCCAGCAGTTTATATGGACTAGCGGGAGGTCGACTCTGGGAGCAGTACTTC. This encodes CASSLYGLAGGRLWEQYF.